This T cell receptor beta chain was sequenced in a study of T cells in localized non-small cell lung cancer. The study's findings and limits: Higher blood T cell density tracked longer overall survival. A median of 57 clones ranked among the top 100 in tumor appeared in adjacent lung. Clonality of T cells reached its maximum in uninvolved adjacent lung, surpassing tumor. As only one tumor region underwent sequencing, heterogeneity remains possible.

V lost 6 bases and J lost 3, with 6 bases in between. CDR1 is MDHEN, CDR2 SYDVKM, per germline. The CDR3 consists of 12 residues. A remark on this clone: Its antigen remains unidentified.

Clones were sequenced by immunoSEQ multiplex PCR, and TCRdb holds only the in-frame ones, with some missing. Of over 45,000 clones listed, 60% to 80% are singletons. The rearrangement uses TRBV28 and TRBJ1-5; no reliable D call. This receptor was taken from a man aged 40-75 years with stage I squamous cell lung carcinoma. The sequencing used peripheral blood, collected before any cancer treatment. The CDR3 coding sequence is TGTGCCAGCAGGATAGCCAATCAGCCCCAGCATTTT. This sequence encodes CASRIANQPQHF.